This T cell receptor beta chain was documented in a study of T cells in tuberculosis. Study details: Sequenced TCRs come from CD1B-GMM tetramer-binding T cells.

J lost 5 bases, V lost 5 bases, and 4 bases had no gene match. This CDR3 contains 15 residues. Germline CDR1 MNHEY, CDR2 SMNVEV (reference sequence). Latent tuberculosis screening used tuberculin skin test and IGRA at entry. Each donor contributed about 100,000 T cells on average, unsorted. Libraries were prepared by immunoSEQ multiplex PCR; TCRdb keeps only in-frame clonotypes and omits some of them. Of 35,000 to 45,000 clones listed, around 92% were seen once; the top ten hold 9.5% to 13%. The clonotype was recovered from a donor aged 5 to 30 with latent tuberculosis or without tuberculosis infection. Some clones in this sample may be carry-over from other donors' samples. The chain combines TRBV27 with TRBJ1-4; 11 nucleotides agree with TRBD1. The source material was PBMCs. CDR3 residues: CASSPWDRGNEKLFF. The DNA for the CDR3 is TGTGCCAGCAGTCCCTGGGACAGGGGGAATGAAAAACTGTTTTTT. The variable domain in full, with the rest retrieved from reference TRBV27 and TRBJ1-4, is EAQVTQNPRYLITVTGKKLTVTCSQNMNHEYMSWYRQDPGLGLRQIYYSMNVEVTDKGDVPEGYKVSRKEKRNFPLILESPSPNQTSLYFCASSPWDRGNEKLFFGSGTQLSVL.